Sequencing of this T cell receptor (beta chain) was carried out in a study of blood T cell repertoires in COVID-19. Study-wide context: There were acute and convalescent COVID-19 samples, and they came from the United States, Italy and Spain. In each case, the material was cDNA or gDNA derived from T cells, B-cell-depleted T cells, or PBMCs.

The CDR3 consists of 14 residues. The V end was cut by 4 bases, the J end by 1 base, with 11 bases between. Germline CDR1 and CDR2: SQVTM and ANQGSEA. Original handling: Quantification of nucleated cells was approximated via reference gene primer amplification. Using immunoSEQ multiplex PCR, the repertoire was profiled, and TCRdb retains in-frame clones only, with some absent. That table is the source of V, J and clone size, and D and trimming were worked out from the DNA. The sample gives tens of thousands of clones, approximately 80% of which show up once; around 10% is in the top ten. The sample comprised peripheral blood. This clonotype was obtained from a man between 50 and 59 years old with acute or convalescent COVID-19. V and J are TRBV29-1 and TRBJ1-5, with TRBD1 as a possible D gene (5 bases). The CDR3 DNA reads as TGCAGCGTTGCGGAGACAGACAGCAATCAGCCCCAGCATTTT. Its protein is CSVAETDSNQPQHF.